Shown below are 19 T cell receptor beta chains from a single sample sequenced in a study of blood T cell repertoires in COVID-19. Clones were sequenced by immunoSEQ multiplex PCR, and TCRdb holds only the in-frame ones, with some missing. Of 200,000 to 250,000 clones listed, almost 90% are singletons. Sequencing used peripheral blood. The source is a man in his late teens or twenties with active or convalescent COVID-19.

The V gene is TRBV18, the J gene TRBJ1-1; 11 bases line up with TRBD1. Germline CDR1 and CDR2: KGHSH and LQKENI. This CDR3 contains 16 residues. V lost 5 bases, J lost 5 bases, and 10 bases stayed unmatched. Here the CDR3 reads CASSFVVGDRGTEAFF. As DNA, the CDR3 is TGTGCCAGCTCATTTGTCGTCGGGGACAGGGGGACTGAAGCTTTCTTT.

The V gene is TRBV12-3 or TRBV12-4, the J gene TRBJ1-5, with D unresolved. This CDR3 has 13 amino acids. Trimming pared 3 bases from V and 7 bases from J, leaving 10 bases between. The CDR3 DNA sequence: TGTGCCAGCAGTTTCGACACAAGGCAGCCCCAGCATTTT. This gives the protein CASSFDTRQPQHF.

The chain employs TRBV9 and TRBJ2-1; TRBD2 agrees at 9 bases. V lost 3 bases and J lost 4; bases outside the gene matches: 14. The CDR3 is 18 amino acids. The germline gives CDR1 SGDLS, CDR2 YYNGEE. CDR3 sequence (DNA): TGTGCCAGCAGCGCAGACTTAAATAGCGGGGGAAAATACAATGAGCAGTTCTTC. Translated: CASSADLNSGGKYNEQFF. Complete variable domain (other parts from reference TRBV9 and TRBJ2-1): DSGVTQTPKHLITATGQRVTLRCSPRSGDLSVYWYQQSLDQGLQFLIQYYNGEERAKGNILERFSAQQFPDLHSELNLSSLELGDSALYFCASSADLNSGGKYNEQFFGPGTRLTVL.

The V and J genes are TRBV24-1 and TRBJ2-1; D is unclear. The germline CDR1 and CDR2 sequences are KGHDR and SFDVKD. V lost 5 bases to trimming and J lost 8 bases, with 9 bases between them. There are 12 residues in the CDR3. CDR3 DNA: TGTGCCACCAGTGGTTTTATCGATGAGCAGTTCTTC. The encoded protein is CATSGFIDEQFF.

This chain connects TRBV29-1 to TRBJ2-5; 7 nucleotides line up with TRBD1. This CDR3 has 14 residues. Germline CDR1 and CDR2: SQVTM and ANQGSEA. The J segment lost 7 bases and the V segment lost 3 bases, leaving 11 bases of the junction unmatched. In DNA form, the CDR3 reads TGCAGCGTTGACTTAGGACAGGTTGGAGGGACCCAGTACTTC. Translated: CSVDLGQVGGTQYF.

This clone was recorded a few times. J is TRBJ2-7 and V is TRBV2; 13 nucleotides align to TRBD2. Germline loops: CDR1 SNHLY, CDR2 FYNNEI. V lost 6 bases, J lost 6 bases, and 11 bases stayed unmatched. The length of the CDR3 is 16 residues. The CDR3 DNA follows: TGTGCCAGCAGACGCGGACTAGCGGGAGAGGCGGCCGAGCAGTACTTC. Its protein is CASRRGLAGEAAEQYF.

The chain carries TRBV28 and TRBJ1-2; D perhaps matches TRBD1 (6 bases). The CDR3 runs 13 residues. V was cut by 3 bases and J by 8 bases, with 13 bases left in between. Per the germline V gene, CDR1 is MDHEN and CDR2 is SYDVKM. As DNA, the CDR3 is TGTGCCAGCAGTTTGCAGGGGCAGGGGGGCTACACCTTC. Protein product: CASSLQGQGGYTF.

V gene TRBV4-3 combines with J gene TRBJ1-1; D is unresolved. Germline V CDR1 and CDR2: LGHNA, YSLEER. V was pared by 4 bases and J by 6 bases, with 12 bases between. The CDR3 extends over 13 amino acids. Written as DNA, the CDR3 is TGCGCCAGCAGCCCTTTCTCCGGGTCTGAAGCTTTCTTT. It is translated as CASSPFSGSEAFF.

The chain links TRBV7-2 to TRBJ2-7; TRBD2 agrees at 8 bases. CDR1 is SGHTA, CDR2 FQGNSA, per germline. V lost 3 bases to trimming and J lost 2 bases; unmatched junction nucleotides: 6. The length of the CDR3 is 15 residues. Written as DNA, the CDR3 is TGTGCCAGCAGCTTGAGGCCGGGAGGGCCCTACGAGCAGTACTTC. This gives the protein CASSLRPGGPYEQYF.

The chain carries TRBV10-3 and TRBJ2-6; weak D call: TRBD1 (5 bases). V lost 8 bases to trimming and J lost 0 bases, with 17 bases between them. The germline gives CDR1 ENHRY, CDR2 SYGVKD. This CDR3 has 17 amino acids. The CDR3 sequence: CAIGATTVSSGANVLTF. Here the CDR3 DNA reads TGTGCCATCGGGGCCACGACGGTTAGCTCTGGGGCCAACGTCCTGACTTTC.

The V call is TRBV9, the J call TRBJ2-1; 11 bases match TRBD2. CDR1 is SGDLS, CDR2 YYNGEE, per germline. Trimming cost V 0 bases and J 4 bases; bases outside gene matches: 9. The CDR3 contains 18 residues. The CDR3 coding sequence is TGTGCCAGCAGCGTAGTGGCCCTAGCGGGAGGCCTATACAATGAGCAGTTCTTC. Translated: CASSVVALAGGLYNEQFF.

The chain uses TRBV28 and TRBJ1-5; D perhaps matches TRBD1 (5 bases). This CDR3 has 15 residues. V was trimmed by 6 bases and J by 2 bases, leaving 14 bases between them. The V gene's germline CDR1 is MDHEN and CDR2 SYDVKM. CDR3 protein: CASSWDSGGNQPQHF. As DNA, the CDR3 is TGTGCCAGCAGCTGGGACTCTGGGGGCAATCAGCCCCAGCATTTT.

This chain links TRBV18 with TRBJ2-2, with TRBD1 identical over 10 bases. The CDR3 covers 15 residues. The germline V gene has CDR1 KGHSH and CDR2 LQKENI. Germline trimming cut 6 bases from V and 6 bases from J; bases unmatched to any gene: 7. DNA for the CDR3: TGTGCCAGCTCCGGGGGACAGGGGTTCGCCGGGGAGCTGTTTTTT. It specifies CASSGGQGFAGELFF. Variable domain in full (rest from reference TRBV18 and TRBJ2-2): NAGVMQNPRHLVRRRGQEARLRCSPMKGHSHVYWYRQLPEEGLKFMVYLQKENIIDESGMPKERFSAEFPKEGPSILRIQQVVRGDSAAYFCASSGGQGFAGELFFGEGSRLTVL.

The chain employs TRBV20-1 and TRBJ2-1; maybe TRBD1 (6 bases). The CDR3 runs to 15 residues. The V end lost 3 bases, the J end lost 5 bases, and 17 bases lay between the germline ends. Germline CDR1 is DFQATT and CDR2 is SNEGSKA (reference sequence). DNA for the CDR3: TGCAGTGCTAGTGATGAGGGTGGGGGCCACAATGAGCAGTTCTTC. Encoded protein: CSASDEGGGHNEQFF.

With respect to this clone: Since a much larger clone is just one base distant, this may be a read error. Other DNA sequences from this sample encode an identical CDR3 as well. The rearrangement uses TRBV27 and TRBJ1-1, with D perhaps matching TRBD1 (5 bases). The CDR3 has 13 residues. V lost 2 bases, J lost 1 base, and 5 bases lay in between. Germline CDR1 reads MNHEY; CDR2 reads SMNVEV (reference sequence). CDR3 protein: CASSLTGNTEAFF. CDR3 nucleotides: TGTGCCAGCAGTTTAACAGGGAACACTGAAGCTTTCTTT.

The chain uses TRBV19 and TRBJ1-5, with unresolved D. Germline V gene data show CDR1 as LNHDA and CDR2 as SQIVND (reference sequence). CDR3 size: 15 residues. Deletions cut 3 bases from V and 6 bases from J, with 15 bases between. CDR3 DNA sequence: TGTGCCAGTAGTATCCGAGGATCGATCGGTCAGCCCCAGCATTTT. Residues: CASSIRGSIGQPQHF.

This chain joins TRBV19 and TRBJ2-7; 8 positions match TRBD2. Germline V gene data show CDR1 as LNHDA and CDR2 as SQIVND (reference sequence). The ends lost 1 base at V and 5 bases at J; junction bases unmatched: 16. This CDR3 contains 18 residues. This CDR3 reads CASSIARPPSGSTHEQYF. CDR3 DNA: TGTGCCAGTAGTATAGCCCGACCCCCCAGCGGGAGTACCCACGAGCAGTACTTC.

The CDR3 DNA is TGTGCCAGCCGCCCCCAGGGATCGAACACCGGGGAGCTGTTTTTT. Protein sequence: CASRPQGSNTGELFF. The chain is built from TRBV2 and TRBJ2-2, with a tentative D call TRBD1 (5 bases). Germline V CDR1 and CDR2: SNHLY, FYNNEI. V was trimmed by 8 bases and J by 0 bases, leaving 13 bases between them. The CDR3 runs 15 residues.

In this sample, this clone turned up once. DNA of the CDR3: TGTGCCAGCAGTGAACCGGGAAACACCATATATTTT. Translating it yields CASSEPGNTIYF. This chain links TRBV25-1 with TRBJ1-3; D unclear. Trimming stripped 2 bases from V and 4 bases from J, with 3 bases between. Germline CDR1 and CDR2: MGHDK and SYGVNS. The CDR3 spans 12 residues.